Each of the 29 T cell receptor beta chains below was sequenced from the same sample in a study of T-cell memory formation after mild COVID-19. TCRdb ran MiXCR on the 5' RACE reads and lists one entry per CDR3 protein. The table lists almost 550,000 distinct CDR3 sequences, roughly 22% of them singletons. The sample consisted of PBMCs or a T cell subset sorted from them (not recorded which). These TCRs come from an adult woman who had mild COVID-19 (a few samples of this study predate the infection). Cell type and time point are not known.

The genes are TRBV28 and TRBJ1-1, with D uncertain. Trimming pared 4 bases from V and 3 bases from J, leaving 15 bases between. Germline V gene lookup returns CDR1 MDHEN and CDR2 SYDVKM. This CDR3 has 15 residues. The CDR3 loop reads CASSSPGGDYTEAFF. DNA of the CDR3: TGTGCCAGCAGTTCCCCGGGAGGTGATTACACTGAAGCTTTCTTT.

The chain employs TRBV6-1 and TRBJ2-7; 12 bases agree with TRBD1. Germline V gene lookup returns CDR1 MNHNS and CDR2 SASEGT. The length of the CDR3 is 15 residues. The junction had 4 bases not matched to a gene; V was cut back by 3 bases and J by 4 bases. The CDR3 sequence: CASSDRDRGRYEQYF. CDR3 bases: TGTGCCAGCAGTGATCGGGACAGGGGGCGTTACGAGCAGTACTTC.

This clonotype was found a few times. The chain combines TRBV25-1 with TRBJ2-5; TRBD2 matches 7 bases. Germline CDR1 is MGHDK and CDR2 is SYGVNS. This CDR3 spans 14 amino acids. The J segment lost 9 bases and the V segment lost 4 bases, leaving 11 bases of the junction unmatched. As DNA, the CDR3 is TGTGCCAGCAGTGGGAATGGACGGGAGGAGGCCCAGTACTTC. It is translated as CASSGNGREEAQYF.

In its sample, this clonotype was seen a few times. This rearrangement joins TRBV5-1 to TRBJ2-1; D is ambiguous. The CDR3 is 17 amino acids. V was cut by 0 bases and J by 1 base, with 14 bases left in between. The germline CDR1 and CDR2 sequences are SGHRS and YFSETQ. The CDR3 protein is CASSLAKAKNSYNEQFF. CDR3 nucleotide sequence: TGCGCCAGCAGCTTGGCCAAGGCAAAAAATTCCTACAATGAGCAGTTCTTC.

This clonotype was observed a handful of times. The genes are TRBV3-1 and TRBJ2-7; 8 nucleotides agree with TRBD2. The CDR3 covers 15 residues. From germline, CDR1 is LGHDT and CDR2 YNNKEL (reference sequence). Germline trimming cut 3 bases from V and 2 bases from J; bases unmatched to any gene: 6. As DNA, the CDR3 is TGTGCCAGCAGCCAGGGAGCGGGGGCCGCCTACGAGCAGTACTTC. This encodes CASSQGAGAAYEQYF.

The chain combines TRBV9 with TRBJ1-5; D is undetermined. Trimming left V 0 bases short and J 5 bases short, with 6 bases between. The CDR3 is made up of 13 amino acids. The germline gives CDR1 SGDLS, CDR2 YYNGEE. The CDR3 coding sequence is TGTGCCAGCAGCGTAGCTCCGGATCAGCCCCAGCATTTT. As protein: CASSVAPDQPQHF.

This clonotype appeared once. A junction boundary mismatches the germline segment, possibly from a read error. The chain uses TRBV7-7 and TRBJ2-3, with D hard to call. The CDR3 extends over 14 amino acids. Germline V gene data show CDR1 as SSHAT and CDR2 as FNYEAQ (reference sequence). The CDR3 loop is CASSRLRGTDTQYF. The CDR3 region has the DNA TGTGCTAGCAGCCGTCTACGGGGCACAGATACGCAGTATTTT.

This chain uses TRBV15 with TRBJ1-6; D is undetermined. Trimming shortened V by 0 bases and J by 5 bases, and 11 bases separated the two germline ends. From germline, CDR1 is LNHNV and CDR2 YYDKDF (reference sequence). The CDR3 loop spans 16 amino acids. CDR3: CATSRDLGNDNSPLHF. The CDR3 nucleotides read TGTGCCACCAGCAGAGATTTGGGGAACGATAATTCACCCCTCCACTTT.

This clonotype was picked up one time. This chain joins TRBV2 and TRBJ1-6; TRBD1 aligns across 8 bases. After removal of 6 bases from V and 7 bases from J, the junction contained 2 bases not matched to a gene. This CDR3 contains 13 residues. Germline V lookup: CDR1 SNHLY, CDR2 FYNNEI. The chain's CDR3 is CASRTGENSPLHF. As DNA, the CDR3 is TGTGCCAGCAGGACAGGGGAAAATTCACCCCTCCACTTT.

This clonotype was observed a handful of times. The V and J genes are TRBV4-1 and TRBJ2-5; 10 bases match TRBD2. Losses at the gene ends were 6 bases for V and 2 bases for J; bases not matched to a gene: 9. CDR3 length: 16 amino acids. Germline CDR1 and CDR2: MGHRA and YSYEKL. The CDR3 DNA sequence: TGCGCCAGCAGGAAAGCGGGGGGGGCTACGCAAGAGACCCAGTACTTC. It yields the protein CASRKAGGATQETQYF.

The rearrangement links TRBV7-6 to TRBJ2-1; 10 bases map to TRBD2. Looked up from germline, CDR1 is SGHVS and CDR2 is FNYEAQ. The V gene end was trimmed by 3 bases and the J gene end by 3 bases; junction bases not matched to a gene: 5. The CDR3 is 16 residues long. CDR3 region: CASSFGLAVSYNEQFF. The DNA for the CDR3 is TGTGCCAGCAGCTTCGGACTAGCGGTTAGCTACAATGAGCAGTTCTTC. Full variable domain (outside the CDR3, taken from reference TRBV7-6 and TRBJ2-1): GAGVSQSPRYKVTKRGQDVALRCDPISGHVSLYWYRQALGQGPEFLTYFNYEAQQDKSGLPNDRFSAERPEGSISTLTIQRTEQRDSAMYRCASSFGLAVSYNEQFFGPGTRLTVL.

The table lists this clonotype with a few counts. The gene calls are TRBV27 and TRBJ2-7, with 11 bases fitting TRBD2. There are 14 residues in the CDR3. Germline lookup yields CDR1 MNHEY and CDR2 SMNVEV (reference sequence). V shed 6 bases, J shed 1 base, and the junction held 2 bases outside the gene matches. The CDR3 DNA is TGTGCCAGCAGGACTAGCGGGGTGTCCTACGAGCAGTACTTC. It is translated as CASRTSGVSYEQYF.

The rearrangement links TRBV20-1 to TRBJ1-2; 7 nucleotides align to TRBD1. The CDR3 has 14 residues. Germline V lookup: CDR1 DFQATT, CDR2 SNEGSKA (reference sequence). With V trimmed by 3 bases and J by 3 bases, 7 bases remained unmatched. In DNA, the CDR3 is TGCAGTGCTAGGGGCCAGGGGGACTACTATGGCTACACCTTC. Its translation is CSARGQGDYYGYTF.

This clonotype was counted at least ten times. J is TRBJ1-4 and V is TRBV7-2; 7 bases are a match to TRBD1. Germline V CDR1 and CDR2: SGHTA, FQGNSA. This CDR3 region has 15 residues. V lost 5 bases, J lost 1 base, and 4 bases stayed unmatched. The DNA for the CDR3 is TGTGCCAGCAGCGCGGGGGACAGAACTAATGAAAAACTGTTTTTT. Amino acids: CASSAGDRTNEKLFF.

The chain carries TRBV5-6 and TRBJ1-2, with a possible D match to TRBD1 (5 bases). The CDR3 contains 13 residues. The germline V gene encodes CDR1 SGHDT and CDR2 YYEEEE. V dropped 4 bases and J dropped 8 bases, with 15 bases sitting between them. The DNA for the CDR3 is TGTGCCAGCAGCCTACAGGATCTATTGGGCTACACCTTC. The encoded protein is CASSLQDLLGYTF.

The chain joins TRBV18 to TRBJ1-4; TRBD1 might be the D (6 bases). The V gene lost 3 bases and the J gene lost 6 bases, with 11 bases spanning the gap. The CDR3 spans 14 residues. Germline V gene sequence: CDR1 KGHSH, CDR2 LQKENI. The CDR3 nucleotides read TGTGCCAGCTCACCGCCAGGGGAATATGAAAAACTGTTTTTT. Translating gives CASSPPGEYEKLFF.

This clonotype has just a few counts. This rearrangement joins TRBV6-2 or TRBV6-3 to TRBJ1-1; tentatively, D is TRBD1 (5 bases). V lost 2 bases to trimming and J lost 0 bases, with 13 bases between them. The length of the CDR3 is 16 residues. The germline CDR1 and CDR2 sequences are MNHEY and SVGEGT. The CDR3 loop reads CASSYRSGGMNTEAFF. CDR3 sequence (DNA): TGTGCCAGCAGTTACCGGTCCGGGGGTATGAACACTGAAGCTTTCTTT.

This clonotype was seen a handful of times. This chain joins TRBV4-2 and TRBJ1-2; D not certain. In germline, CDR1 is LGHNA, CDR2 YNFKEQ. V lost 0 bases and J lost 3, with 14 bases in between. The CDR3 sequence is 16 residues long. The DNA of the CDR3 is TGTGCCAGCAGCCAAGAACATCCGGACCGCTACTATGGCTACACCTTC. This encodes CASSQEHPDRYYGYTF.

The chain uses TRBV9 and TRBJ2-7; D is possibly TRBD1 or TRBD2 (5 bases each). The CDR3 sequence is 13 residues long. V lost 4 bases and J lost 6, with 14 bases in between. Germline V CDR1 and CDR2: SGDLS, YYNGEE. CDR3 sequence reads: CASSTGTTGEQYF. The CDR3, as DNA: TGTGCCAGCAGCACCGGGACCACTGGCGAGCAGTACTTC.

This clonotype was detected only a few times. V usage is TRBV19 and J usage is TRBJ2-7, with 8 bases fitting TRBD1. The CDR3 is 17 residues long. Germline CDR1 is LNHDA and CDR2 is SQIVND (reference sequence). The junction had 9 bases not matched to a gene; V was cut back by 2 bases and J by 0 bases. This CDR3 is CASSITGTGPSSYEQYF. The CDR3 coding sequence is TGTGCCAGTAGTATAACAGGGACAGGTCCAAGCTCCTACGAGCAGTACTTC.

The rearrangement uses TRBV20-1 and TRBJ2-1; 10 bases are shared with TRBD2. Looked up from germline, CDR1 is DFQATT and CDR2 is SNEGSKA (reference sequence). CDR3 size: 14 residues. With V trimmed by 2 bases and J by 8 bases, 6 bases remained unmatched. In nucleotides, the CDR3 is TGCAGTGCTAGACGAGCGGGAGGGCTAGATGAGCAGTTCTTC. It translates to CSARRAGGLDEQFF.

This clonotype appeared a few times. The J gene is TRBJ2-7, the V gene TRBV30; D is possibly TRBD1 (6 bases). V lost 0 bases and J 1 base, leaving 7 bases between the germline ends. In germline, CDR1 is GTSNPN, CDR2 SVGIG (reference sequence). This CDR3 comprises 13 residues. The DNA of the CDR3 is TGTGCCTGGAGTGTAACAGGGTCCTACGAGCAGTACTTC. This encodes CAWSVTGSYEQYF.

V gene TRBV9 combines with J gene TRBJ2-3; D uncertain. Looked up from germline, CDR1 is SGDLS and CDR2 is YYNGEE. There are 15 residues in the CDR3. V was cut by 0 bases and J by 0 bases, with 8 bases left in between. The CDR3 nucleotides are TGTGCCAGCAGCGTAGAGGCAGAGAGCACAGATACGCAGTATTTT. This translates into CASSVEAESTDTQYF.

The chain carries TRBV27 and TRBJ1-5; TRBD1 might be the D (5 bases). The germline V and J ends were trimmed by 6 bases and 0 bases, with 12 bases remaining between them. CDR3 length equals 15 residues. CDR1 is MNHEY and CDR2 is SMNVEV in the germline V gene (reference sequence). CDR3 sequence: CASSSIDSSNQPQHF. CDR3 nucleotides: TGTGCCAGCAGCTCTATTGACAGTAGCAATCAGCCCCAGCATTTT.

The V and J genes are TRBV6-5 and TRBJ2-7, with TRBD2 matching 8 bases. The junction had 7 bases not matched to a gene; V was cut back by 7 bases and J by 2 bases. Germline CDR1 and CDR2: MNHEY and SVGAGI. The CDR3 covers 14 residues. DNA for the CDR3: TGTGCCAGCACAACGGGGGGGAGGCCCTACGAGCAGTACTTC. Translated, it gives CASTTGGRPYEQYF.

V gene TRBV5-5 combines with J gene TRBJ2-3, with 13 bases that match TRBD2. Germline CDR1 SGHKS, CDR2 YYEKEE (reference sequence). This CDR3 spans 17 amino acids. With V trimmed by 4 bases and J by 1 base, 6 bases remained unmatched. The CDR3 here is CASSAGGLAGGTDTQYF. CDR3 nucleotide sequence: TGTGCCAGCAGCGCGGGCGGACTAGCGGGAGGCACAGATACGCAGTATTTT.

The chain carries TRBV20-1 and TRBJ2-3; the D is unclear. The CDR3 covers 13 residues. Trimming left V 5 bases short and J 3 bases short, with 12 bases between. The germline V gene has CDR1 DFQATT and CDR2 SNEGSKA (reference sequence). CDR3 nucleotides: TGCAGTGCTCTTACTGGGCGTACAGATACGCAGTATTTT. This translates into CSALTGRTDTQYF.

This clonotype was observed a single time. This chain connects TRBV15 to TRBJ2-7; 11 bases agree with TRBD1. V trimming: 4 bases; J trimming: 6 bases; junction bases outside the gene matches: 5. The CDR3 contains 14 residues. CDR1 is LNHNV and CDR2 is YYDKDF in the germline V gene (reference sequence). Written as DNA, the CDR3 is TGTGCCACCAGCACGTCGGACAGGGGGCTCGAGCAGTACTTC. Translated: CATSTSDRGLEQYF.

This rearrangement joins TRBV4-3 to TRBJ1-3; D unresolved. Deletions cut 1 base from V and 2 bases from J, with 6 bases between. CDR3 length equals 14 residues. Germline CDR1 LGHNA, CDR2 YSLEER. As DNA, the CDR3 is TGCGCCAGCAGCCAAGTGGGAACTGGAAACACCATATATTTT. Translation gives CASSQVGTGNTIYF.